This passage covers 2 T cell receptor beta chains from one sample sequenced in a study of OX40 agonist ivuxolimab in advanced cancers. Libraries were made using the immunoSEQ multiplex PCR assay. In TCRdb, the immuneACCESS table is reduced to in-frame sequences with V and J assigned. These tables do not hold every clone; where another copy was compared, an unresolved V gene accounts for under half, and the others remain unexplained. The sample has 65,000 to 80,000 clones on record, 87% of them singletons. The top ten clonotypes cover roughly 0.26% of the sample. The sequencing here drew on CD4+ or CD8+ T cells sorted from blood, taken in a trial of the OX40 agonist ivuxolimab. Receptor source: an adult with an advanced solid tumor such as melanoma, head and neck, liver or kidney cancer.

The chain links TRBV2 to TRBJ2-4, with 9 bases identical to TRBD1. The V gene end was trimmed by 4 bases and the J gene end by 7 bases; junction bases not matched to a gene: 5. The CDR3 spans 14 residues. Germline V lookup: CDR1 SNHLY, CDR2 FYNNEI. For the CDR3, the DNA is TGTGCCAGCAGTGGGACAGGGGATTTGAACATTCAGTACTTC. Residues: CASSGTGDLNIQYF.

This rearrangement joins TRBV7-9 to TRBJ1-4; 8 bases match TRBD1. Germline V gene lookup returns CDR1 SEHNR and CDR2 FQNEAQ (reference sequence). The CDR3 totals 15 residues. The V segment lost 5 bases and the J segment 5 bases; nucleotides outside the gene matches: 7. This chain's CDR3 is CASSPPRQGNEKLFF. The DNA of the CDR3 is TGTGCCAGCAGCCCACCCCGACAGGGGAATGAAAAACTGTTTTTT.